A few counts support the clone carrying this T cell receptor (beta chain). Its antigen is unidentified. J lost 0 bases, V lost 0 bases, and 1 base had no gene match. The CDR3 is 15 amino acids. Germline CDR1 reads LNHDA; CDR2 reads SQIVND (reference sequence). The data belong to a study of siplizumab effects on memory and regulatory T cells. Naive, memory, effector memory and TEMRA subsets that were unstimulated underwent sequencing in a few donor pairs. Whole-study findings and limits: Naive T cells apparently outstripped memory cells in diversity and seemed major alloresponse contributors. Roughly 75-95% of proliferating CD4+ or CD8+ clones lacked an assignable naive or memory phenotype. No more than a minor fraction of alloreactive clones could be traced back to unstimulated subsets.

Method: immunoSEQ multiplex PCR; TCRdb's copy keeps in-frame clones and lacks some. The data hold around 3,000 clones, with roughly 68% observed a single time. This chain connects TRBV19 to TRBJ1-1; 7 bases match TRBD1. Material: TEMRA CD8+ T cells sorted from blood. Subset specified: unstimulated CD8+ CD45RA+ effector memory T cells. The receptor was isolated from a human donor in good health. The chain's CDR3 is CASSIEGQMNTEAFF. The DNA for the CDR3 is TGTGCCAGTAGTATAGAGGGACAGATGAACACTGAAGCTTTCTTT.